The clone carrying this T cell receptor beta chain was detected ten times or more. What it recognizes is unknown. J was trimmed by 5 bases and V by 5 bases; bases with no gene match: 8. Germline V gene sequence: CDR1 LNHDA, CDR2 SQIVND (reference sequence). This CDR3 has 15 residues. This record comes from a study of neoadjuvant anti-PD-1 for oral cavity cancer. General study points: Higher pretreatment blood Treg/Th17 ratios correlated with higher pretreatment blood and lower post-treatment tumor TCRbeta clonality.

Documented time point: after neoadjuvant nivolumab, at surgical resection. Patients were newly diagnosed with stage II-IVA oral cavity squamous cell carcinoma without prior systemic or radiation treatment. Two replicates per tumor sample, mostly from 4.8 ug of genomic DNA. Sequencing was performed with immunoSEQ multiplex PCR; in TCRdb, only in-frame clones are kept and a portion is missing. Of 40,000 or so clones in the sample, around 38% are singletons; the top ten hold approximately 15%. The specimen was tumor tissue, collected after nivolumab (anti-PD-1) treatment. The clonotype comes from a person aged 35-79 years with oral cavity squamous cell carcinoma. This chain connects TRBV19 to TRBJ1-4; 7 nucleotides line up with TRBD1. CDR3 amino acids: CASSSDRARNEKLFF. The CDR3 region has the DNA TGTGCCAGTAGTTCCGACAGGGCAAGGAATGAAAAACTGTTTTTT.